The source of this T cell receptor (beta chain) is a study of T cells in Graves' hyperthyroidism and ophthalmopathy. This clonotype has ten or more counts. Researchers took RNA transcripts and amplified the TCR beta CDR3 regions from them. The primer set for the first-round RT-PCR of the TCR CDR3 was HTBI. From the multiplex PCR reads, TCRdb called clonotypes with MiXCR, one entry per CDR3 protein. The data show about 180,000 distinct CDR3 sequences, with over 8% seen just once and around 21% held by the top ten. V was cut by 6 bases and J by 4 bases, with 13 bases left in between. This CDR3 contains 14 residues. CDR1 is MNHEY and CDR2 is SVGEGT in the germline V gene.

The chain carries TRBV6-2 or TRBV6-3 and TRBJ2-1; possible D gene TRBD2, 6 bases. Sample: blood. This clonotype was sampled from a woman under 30 with Graves' hyperthyroidism that later progressed to Graves' ophthalmopathy. CDR3 in amino acids: CASSPAGPYNEQFF. CDR3 bases: TGTGCCAGCAGCCCCGCGGGGCCTTACAATGAGCAGTTCTTC.